Below are 29 T cell receptor beta chains sequenced from a single sample in a study of T-cell reconstitution after alpha-beta-depleted transplantation in children. The authors prepared the TCRbeta library with unique molecular identifiers. TCRdb redid the calling of the PCR reads with MiXCR, one entry per CDR3 protein. The sample has fewer than 350,000 distinct CDR3 sequences; roughly 12% are singletons. This specimen was peripheral blood, taken 180 days after TCRalphabeta/CD19-depleted stem cell transplant. Receptor source: a male patient between 2 and 10 years old who had a stem cell transplant for chronic granulomatous disease, so the T cells may come from the graft donor.

This clonotype occurred many times. The chain has TRBV20-1 and TRBJ2-7; 10 nucleotides agree with TRBD2. This CDR3 contains 13 residues. With 6 bases clipped from V and 3 bases from J, the junction kept 5 bases outside the gene matches. From germline, CDR1 is DFQATT and CDR2 SNEGSKA (reference sequence). DNA for the CDR3: TGCAGTGCGGGGGGGACTAGCGACTACGAGCAGTACTTC. Translated: CSAGGTSDYEQYF.

This clonotype was detected ten times or more. This chain joins TRBV6-1 and TRBJ2-3, with unresolved D. This CDR3 region has 13 residues. Germline V CDR1 and CDR2: MNHNS, SASEGT. Trimming left V 5 bases short and J 6 bases short, with 12 bases between. CDR3 bases: TGTGCCAGCAGTAATGATCAGTATGATACGCAGTATTTT. The encoded protein is CASSNDQYDTQYF.

The rearrangement links TRBV30 to TRBJ2-7; 10 bases fit TRBD1. Germline V gene sequence: CDR1 GTSNPN, CDR2 SVGIG (reference sequence). The CDR3 runs 13 residues. V dropped 7 bases and J dropped 3; count of bases not matched to a gene: 6. DNA for the CDR3: TGTGCCTTTACCGGGACAGGGGTCTACGAGCAGTACTTC. Encoded protein: CAFTGTGVYEQYF.

This clonotype came up many times. The DNA for the CDR3 is TGCAGCGTTGAACCCACAGGGGGCGCAAAAAATGAGCAGTTCTTC. It translates to CSVEPTGGAKNEQFF. The chain joins TRBV29-1 to TRBJ2-1; TRBD1 agrees at 9 bases. This CDR3 region has 15 residues. The germline V gene has CDR1 SQVTM and CDR2 ANQGSEA. The ends lost 2 bases at V and 7 bases at J; junction bases unmatched: 9.

There are many counts of this clonotype. The V call is TRBV10-3, the J call TRBJ2-7, with D tentatively TRBD1 or TRBD2 (5 bases each). CDR3 length equals 14 residues. The germline V and J ends were trimmed by 0 bases and 3 bases, with 9 bases remaining between them. From germline, CDR1 is ENHRY and CDR2 SYGVKD. In nucleotides, the CDR3 is TGTGCCATCAGTGAGTCGAGGGGAAACTACGAGCAGTACTTC. It encodes CAISESRGNYEQYF.

Comments on this clonotype: A read error may be the cause here, since a much bigger clone is one base away. V gene TRBV20-1 combines with J gene TRBJ2-7, with unresolved D. V dropped 0 bases and J dropped 6 bases, with 12 bases sitting between them. This CDR3 is built from 13 residues. Germline V lookup: CDR1 DFQATT, CDR2 SNEGSKA (reference sequence). The CDR3 spells CSARDLANSEQYF. The CDR3 DNA reads TGCAGTGCTAGAGATCTGGCGAATTCCGAGCAGTACTTC.

This clonotype was counted ten times or more. The chain couples TRBV11-2 to TRBJ2-1; the D gene is possibly TRBD1 (6 bases). The CDR3 spans 15 residues. Trimming took 1 base from V and 4 from J, leaving 11 bases between them. The germline gives CDR1 SGHAT, CDR2 FQNNGV. CDR3 DNA sequence: TGTGCCAGCAGCTTAGGTGGGGGCGCTTACAATGAGCAGTTCTTC. It yields the protein CASSLGGGAYNEQFF. The whole variable domain, remainder taken from reference TRBV11-2 and TRBJ2-1, is EAGVAQSPRYKIIEKRQSVAFWCNPISGHATLYWYQQILGQGPKLLIQFQNNGVVDDSQLPKDRFSAERLKGVDSTLKIQPAKLEDSAVYLCASSLGGGAYNEQFFGPGTRLTVL.

This clonotype was seen only a few times. The gene calls are TRBV10-3 and TRBJ2-1; 11 positions agree with TRBD2. J lost 5 bases, V lost 7 bases, and 13 bases had no gene match. The CDR3 spans 17 residues. CDR1 is ENHRY, CDR2 SYGVKD, per germline. CDR3 coding DNA: TGTGCCATCATTCGCTATCGTAGCGGGAGGGCCCACAATGAGCAGTTCTTC. Translation gives CAIIRYRSGRAHNEQFF.

This clonotype occurred many times. The rearrangement links TRBV12-3 or TRBV12-4 to TRBJ2-1, with 9 bases that match TRBD2. The V and J ends lost 3 bases and 7 bases, in that order; junction bases with no gene match: 4. The CDR3 sequence is 14 residues long. The CDR3 DNA reads as TGTGCCAGCAGTTTCCGTCTAGCGGGGAATGAGCAGTTCTTC. This encodes CASSFRLAGNEQFF.

This clonotype was seen ten or more times. In DNA form, the CDR3 reads TGTGCCAGCAGCCAACCACCGGGGAATGAGCAGTTCTTC. Protein sequence: CASSQPPGNEQFF. The chain carries TRBV11-3 and TRBJ2-1; the D gene is possibly TRBD2 (5 bases). The CDR3 runs to 13 residues. Trimming took 5 bases from V and 7 from J, leaving 12 bases between them. CDR1 SGHNT and CDR2 YENEEA come from the germline V gene.

The V gene is TRBV5-1, the J gene TRBJ2-2, with D hard to call. The V and J ends lost 0 bases and 3 bases respectively, with 6 bases between them. Germline V CDR1 and CDR2: SGHRS, YFSETQ. The CDR3 length is 14 residues. The CDR3 DNA is TGCGCCAGCAGCTTGGGGGCCGACACCGGGGAGCTGTTTTTT. It encodes CASSLGADTGELFF.

With respect to this clonotype: The junction departs from germline at one end; a sequencing error may be responsible. J is TRBJ2-7 and V is TRBV20-1; 7 bases are a match to TRBD1. Germline V gene lookup returns CDR1 DFQATT and CDR2 SNEGSKA (reference sequence). CDR3 length equals 14 residues. The CDR3 region has the DNA TGCAGTGCGGATCAGACAGGGATCTCCTACGAGCAGTACTTT. This encodes CSADQTGISYEQYF.

This clonotype was detected many times. This chain joins TRBV27 and TRBJ2-3; D remains unclear. Germline V gene sequence: CDR1 MNHEY, CDR2 SMNVEV (reference sequence). CDR3 length: 14 residues. Trimming stripped 1 base from V and 5 bases from J, with 10 bases between. The CDR3 nucleotides read TGTGCCAGCAGTTTATTTCGGTTCCGAGATACGCAGTATTTT. This sequence encodes CASSLFRFRDTQYF.

This clonotype was seen repeatedly, ten times or more. The gene calls are TRBV20-1 and TRBJ1-5; D unclear. The CDR3 consists of 14 residues. The V gene lost 0 bases and the J gene lost 0 bases, with 6 bases spanning the gap. Germline assignment: CDR1 DFQATT and CDR2 SNEGSKA (reference sequence). The CDR3 sequence: CSARDRDSNQPQHF. The CDR3 DNA is TGCAGTGCTAGAGATCGGGATAGCAATCAGCCCCAGCATTTT.

This clonotype was seen ten or more times. This chain links TRBV28 with TRBJ2-7, with 7 bases identical to TRBD1. CDR1 and CDR2 (germline): MDHEN, SYDVKM. Germline trimming cut 6 bases from V and 0 bases from J; bases unmatched to any gene: 5. CDR3 length: 14 amino acids. The CDR3 sequence is CASRQGSRSYEQYF. DNA for the CDR3: TGTGCCAGCAGACAGGGGTCACGCTCCTACGAGCAGTACTTC.

The chain links TRBV12-3 or TRBV12-4 to TRBJ1-1; D may be TRBD1 (5 bases). The CDR3 has 13 residues. Trimming took 1 base from V and 6 from J, leaving 9 bases between them. CDR3 loop: CASSLGGISEAFF. CDR3 DNA sequence: TGTGCCAGCAGTTTAGGGGGCATCTCTGAAGCTTTCTTT.

On this clonotype: A much larger clone lies a single base off, so this may be a read error. The rearrangement joins TRBV20-1 to TRBJ2-1; D remains unclear. Germline CDR1 and CDR2: DFQATT and SNEGSKA (reference sequence). The CDR3 consists of 11 residues. CDR3 amino acids: CSARRIVEHFF. In DNA, the CDR3 is TGCAGTGCTAGGAGGATAGTTGAGCATTTCTTC.

This clonotype has at least ten counts. The gene calls are TRBV19 and TRBJ2-1; 7 bases are shared with TRBD1. V was clipped by 3 bases and J by 6 bases; unmatched bases: 8. Germline V lookup: CDR1 LNHDA, CDR2 SQIVND (reference sequence). CDR3 length: 15 amino acids. The CDR3 region is CASSIQGERANEQFF. The CDR3 DNA follows: TGTGCCAGTAGTATTCAGGGGGAACGCGCCAATGAGCAGTTCTTC.

This clonotype was detected ten times or more. V is TRBV6-1 and J is TRBJ1-2, with D unclear. Germline CDR1 is MNHNS and CDR2 is SASEGT. This CDR3 is built from 13 residues. V lost 8 bases to trimming and J lost 4 bases, with 14 bases between them. CDR3 in DNA: TGTGCCAGCTCACCCTTGGCCAGCTATGGCTACACCTTC. As protein: CASSPLASYGYTF.

In this sample, this clonotype turned up many times. For the CDR3, the DNA is TGTGCCAGCAGCCTGGGTCGCTCTGGAAACACCATATATTTT. Its translation is CASSLGRSGNTIYF. The chain employs TRBV7-6 and TRBJ1-3, with D uncertain. Trimming shortened V by 5 bases and J by 0 bases, and 8 bases separated the two germline ends. The CDR3 has 14 residues. The germline V gene has CDR1 SGHVS and CDR2 FNYEAQ.

Details on this clonotype: A much larger clone differs from this one at a single base, so this may be a read error. V and J are TRBV5-6 and TRBJ2-3; D might be TRBD2 (6 bases). CDR3 size: 16 residues. Germline CDR1 and CDR2: SGHDT and YYEEEE. This CDR3 reads CGSSLAGRLSTDTQYF. The CDR3 coding sequence is TGTGGCAGCAGCTTGGCCGGGAGACTTAGCACAGATACGCAGTATTTT.

This clonotype occurred many times. The chain combines TRBV3-1 with TRBJ2-3, with 8 bases matching TRBD2. Trimming removed 1 base from V and 3 bases from J; junction bases left unmatched: 3. Germline V gene lookup returns CDR1 LGHDT and CDR2 YNNKEL (reference sequence). The CDR3 extends over 15 amino acids. The DNA of the CDR3 is TGTGCCAGCAGCCAAGTTAGCGGGGTAACAGATACGCAGTATTTT. Its translation: CASSQVSGVTDTQYF.

Note on this clonotype: A much larger clonotype is one base distant, so this may be a read error. This is likely a read error, given that the CDR3 carries no conserved phenylalanine or tryptophan at its end. The rearrangement links TRBV5-1 to TRBJ1-1; tentatively, D is TRBD1 (6 bases). Per the germline V gene, CDR1 is SGHRS and CDR2 is YFSETQ. The CDR3 has 15 amino acids. Trimming shortened V by 2 bases and J by 7 bases, and 18 bases separated the two germline ends. The CDR3 here is CASSFYRQDVGEAFY. CDR3 in DNA: TGCGCCAGCAGCTTTTACAGACAGGATGTGGGTGAAGCTTTCTAT.

This clonotype was observed many times. J is TRBJ2-7 and V is TRBV28; 11 bases agree with TRBD2. Germline values: CDR1 MDHEN, CDR2 SYDVKM. CDR3 length: 15 amino acids. The trim removed 6 bases at V and 4 bases at J, leaving 8 bases unmatched. The CDR3 nucleotides are TGTGCCAGCAGGCCTCAACTAGCGGGAGCTTACGAGCAGTACTTC. This encodes CASRPQLAGAYEQYF.

There are many counts of this clonotype. CDR3 region: CASRNQLPDTGELFF. CDR3 bases: TGTGCCAGCAGGAATCAACTTCCAGACACCGGGGAGCTGTTTTTT. V usage is TRBV6-1 and J usage is TRBJ2-2; D unresolved. From germline, CDR1 is MNHNS and CDR2 SASEGT. V lost 6 bases, J lost 3 bases, and 14 bases lay in between. CDR3 length: 15 amino acids.

This clonotype showed up many times. This chain links TRBV27 with TRBJ2-7; perhaps TRBD1 as D (6 bases). Germline CDR1 MNHEY, CDR2 SMNVEV (reference sequence). The CDR3 covers 14 residues. V shed 4 bases and J shed 3 bases, with 13 bases lying between them. The CDR3 loop is CASSWTVASYEQYF. The CDR3 bases are TGTGCCAGCAGTTGGACAGTCGCTAGCTACGAGCAGTACTTC.

In its sample, this clonotype was seen many times. The rearrangement links TRBV20-1 to TRBJ2-1; unclear D gene. The germline V gene encodes CDR1 DFQATT and CDR2 SNEGSKA (reference sequence). The CDR3 is made up of 15 amino acids. V was pared by 0 bases and J by 2 bases, with 11 bases between. CDR3 region: CSARDFGPPYNEQFF. The CDR3 DNA sequence: TGCAGTGCTAGAGATTTTGGGCCACCCTACAATGAGCAGTTCTTC.

This clonotype was counted a single time. A read error may account for a junction end that differs from germline. The J gene is TRBJ1-2, the V gene TRBV5-5; D possibly corresponds to TRBD1 (5 bases). CDR1 and CDR2 from the germline V gene are SGHKS and YYEKEE (reference sequence). This CDR3 contains 14 residues. The CDR3 nucleotides are TGTGCCAGCGGCTTGGGGCCCCCCGGCGATGGCTACACCTTC. It translates to CASGLGPPGDGYTF.

Details on this clonotype: A read error is possible here, since a much larger clone lies one base away. The genes are TRBV3-1 and TRBJ2-7; 12 positions match TRBD1. CDR1 and CDR2 from the germline V gene are LGHDT and YNNKEL (reference sequence). The CDR3 has 15 amino acids. The CDR3 reads CASCQGGTGGSEQYF. CDR3 nucleotide sequence: TGTGCCAGCTGCCAAGGCGGGACAGGGGGCTCCGAGCAGTACTTC.